The T cell receptor beta chain under discussion was sequenced for a study of cytomegalovirus exposure and HLA in healthy donors. Profiling relied on immunoSEQ multiplex PCR, and the TCRdb table lists in-frame clones only, not all of them. The table records about 79,000 clones, 93% of them present only once. This CDR3 is built from 16 residues. Germline V lookup: CDR1 SNHLY, CDR2 FYNNEI. With 6 bases clipped from V and 3 bases from J, the junction kept 10 bases outside the gene matches. The sample was PBMCs. This clonotype was obtained from a woman aged 30 to 39 in good health and CMV-seronegative. This chain connects TRBV2 to TRBJ2-5; 10 bases are shared with TRBD2. The chain's CDR3 is CASRLSRGTSEETQYF. The CDR3, as DNA: TGTGCCAGCAGACTGTCACGCGGGACTAGCGAAGAGACCCAGTACTTC.